This passage covers 19 T cell receptor beta chains from one sample sequenced in a study of control samples from healthy donors and cancer patients. Libraries were prepared by immunoSEQ multiplex PCR; TCRdb keeps only in-frame clonotypes and omits some of them. The profile covers 90,000 to 100,000 clones, with over 60% appearing a single time and roughly a tenth taken by the ten largest. Sequenced material: blood. These TCRs come from a woman aged 25 to 39 in good health.

This clone was seen more than once but under ten times. The gene calls are TRBV4-3 and TRBJ2-1; D is perhaps TRBD1 (6 bases). V lost 3 bases to trimming and J lost 4 bases, with 13 bases between them. CDR1 is LGHNA and CDR2 is YSLEER in the germline V gene. This CDR3 has 15 residues. The chain's CDR3 is CASSQVGATYNEQFF. The DNA for the CDR3 is TGCGCCAGCAGCCAGGTGGGGGCCACGTACAATGAGCAGTTCTTC.

Here the CDR3 DNA reads TGCAGCGTTGCGGGGGACTCGGGCCATGAGCAGTTCTTC. This sequence encodes CSVAGDSGHEQFF. The chain combines TRBV29-1 with TRBJ2-1; D might be TRBD2 (6 bases). This CDR3 is 13 amino acids long. Trimming took off 4 bases at V and 8 bases at J, with 15 bases between the two ends. Germline CDR1 is SQVTM and CDR2 is ANQGSEA.

This clone came up once. The chain carries TRBV5-1 and TRBJ2-3, with 9 bases fitting TRBD2. Germline CDR1 and CDR2: SGHRS and YFSETQ. The trim removed 5 bases at V and 1 base at J, leaving 8 bases unmatched. The length of the CDR3 is 16 residues. The DNA of the CDR3 is TGCGCCAGCAGACCCTATAGCGGGGGTGGCACAGATACGCAGTATTTT. The encoded protein is CASRPYSGGGTDTQYF.

This CDR3 reads CASSYSFLRGDYGYTF. CDR3 in DNA: TGTGCCAGCAGTTACTCATTCCTCCGAGGGGACTATGGCTACACCTTC. The chain carries TRBV6-5 and TRBJ1-2, with TRBD1 as a possible D gene (5 bases). V was shortened by 0 bases and J by 3 bases, with 14 bases between the two germline ends. This CDR3 is built from 16 residues. The germline CDR1 and CDR2 sequences are MNHEY and SVGAGI.

This clone showed up just once. V gene TRBV29-1 combines with J gene TRBJ1-2, with D unresolved. The germline gives CDR1 SQVTM, CDR2 ANQGSEA. The length of the CDR3 is 12 residues. V dropped 1 base and J dropped 6 bases, with 9 bases sitting between them. The CDR3 sequence is CSVEVGNNGYTF. CDR3 nucleotides: TGCAGCGTTGAAGTAGGGAATAATGGCTACACCTTC.

This rearrangement joins TRBV13 to TRBJ1-2; D is possibly TRBD1 (5 bases). V was cut by 2 bases and J by 6 bases, with 7 bases left in between. The CDR3 is made up of 12 amino acids. CDR1 is PRHDT and CDR2 is FYEKMQ in the germline V gene (reference sequence). The CDR3 is CASSLPGNGYTF. CDR3 bases: TGTGCCAGCAGCTTACCAGGGAATGGCTACACCTTC.

The genes are TRBV6-5 and TRBJ1-2; D is uncertain. V gave up 8 bases and J gave up 8 bases, with 12 bases separating them. The CDR3 runs to 11 residues. The germline V gene encodes CDR1 MNHEY and CDR2 SVGAGI. CDR3 nucleotide sequence: TGTGCCAGCCAGGATAATCTGGGCTACACCTTC. This gives the protein CASQDNLGYTF.

The genes are TRBV12-5 and TRBJ1-4; 7 bases match TRBD1. V lost 5 bases, J lost 4 bases, and 7 bases stayed unmatched. The CDR3 runs 15 residues. Germline-derived CDR1 and CDR2 are LGHNT and FRNRAP. CDR3 sequence: CASGLGQHLNEKLFF. In DNA, the CDR3 is TGTGCTAGTGGTCTGGGACAGCACCTTAATGAAAAACTGTTTTTT. The full variable domain, in which reference TRBV12-5 and TRBJ1-4 provide the parts outside the CDR3, is DARVTQTPRHKVTEMGQEVTMRCQPILGHNTVFWYRQTMMQGLELLAYFRNRAPLDDSGMPKDRFSAEMPDATLATLKIQPSEPRDSAVYFCASGLGQHLNEKLFFGSGTQLSVL.

The V gene is TRBV6-2 or TRBV6-3, the J gene TRBJ1-2; D remains ambiguous. Germline loops: CDR1 MNHEY, CDR2 SVGEGT. The CDR3 loop spans 12 amino acids. V shed 0 bases and J shed 6 bases, with 5 bases lying between them. The CDR3 spells CASSYSYDGYTF. As DNA, the CDR3 is TGTGCCAGCAGTTACTCCTACGATGGCTACACCTTC.

This clone came up once. The chain uses TRBV3-1 (or the pseudogene TRBV3-2) and TRBJ1-4, with 8 nucleotides matching TRBD1. The trim removed 5 bases at V and 5 bases at J, leaving 7 bases unmatched. This CDR3 has 15 amino acids. Looked up from germline, CDR1 is LGHDT and CDR2 is YNNKEL (reference sequence). This CDR3 is CASSLTQGGNEKLFF. DNA of the CDR3: TGTGCCAGCAGCTTAACACAGGGGGGAAATGAAAAACTGTTTTTT.

Here the CDR3 reads CASSYRSVAGGRQETQYF. Here the CDR3 DNA reads TGTGCCAGCAGTTACCGCAGTGTCGCGGGGGGCCGACAAGAGACCCAGTACTTC. The chain joins TRBV6-2 or TRBV6-3 to TRBJ2-5; TRBD2 matches at 8 bases. Germline V gives CDR1 MNHEY, CDR2 SVGEGT. This CDR3 is 18 amino acids long. V lost 2 bases, J lost 2 bases, and 13 bases stayed unmatched.

The J gene is TRBJ1-4, the V gene TRBV30; no firm D call. V shed 4 bases and J shed 8 bases, with 14 bases lying between them. Germline V lookup: CDR1 GTSNPN, CDR2 SVGIG (reference sequence). The CDR3 contains 13 residues. CDR3 amino acids: CAWTPGWNEKLFF. Written as DNA, the CDR3 is TGTGCCTGGACTCCCGGTTGGAACGAAAAACTGTTTTTT.

This clone was picked up one time. This rearrangement joins TRBV9 to TRBJ1-6; 9 nucleotides align to TRBD1. The CDR3 is 14 amino acids. The V gene's germline CDR1 is SGDLS and CDR2 YYNGEE. Unmatched junction bases numbered 5, after V lost 6 bases and J lost 7 bases. CDR3 sequence (DNA): TGTGCCAGCACCGGGACAGGGAAAAATTCACCCCTCCACTTT. This sequence encodes CASTGTGKNSPLHF. The full variable domain, with the rest looked up from reference TRBV9 and TRBJ1-6, is DSGVTQTPKHLITATGQRVTLRCSPRSGDLSVYWYQQSLDQGLQFLIQYYNGEERAKGNILERFSAQQFPDLHSELNLSSLELGDSALYFCASTGTGKNSPLHFGNGTRLTVT.

The chain recombines TRBV12-3 or TRBV12-4 with TRBJ1-6; 8 nucleotides agree with TRBD1. The CDR3 runs 12 residues. V lost 11 bases to trimming and J lost 11 bases; unmatched junction nucleotides: 8. CDR3 coding DNA: TGTGCCTCCGGACAGGGATGGACACCCCTCCACTTT. It specifies CASGQGWTPLHF.

The chain combines TRBV6-2 or TRBV6-3 with TRBJ1-2; D is possibly TRBD1 (5 bases). There are 13 residues in the CDR3. Trimming shortened V by 2 bases and J by 5 bases, and 9 bases separated the two germline ends. The germline gives CDR1 MNHEY, CDR2 SVGEGT. Here the CDR3 DNA reads TGTGCCAGCAGTTACGGGTCAGGGTATGGCTACACCTTC. Protein sequence: CASSYGSGYGYTF.

This clone turned up a few times. The chain recombines TRBV6-1 with TRBJ1-1; D remains ambiguous. Germline V gene data show CDR1 as MNHNS and CDR2 as SASEGT. This CDR3 spans 11 amino acids. V gave up 1 base and J gave up 9 bases, with 6 bases separating them. CDR3 coding DNA: TGTGCCAGCAGTGAAGGAGGGAAAGCTTTCTTT. Protein: CASSEGGKAFF.

This chain joins TRBV19 and TRBJ2-7; D possibly uses TRBD1 or TRBD2 (5 bases each). This CDR3 is 13 amino acids long. Trimming pared 4 bases from V and 3 bases from J, leaving 10 bases between. Germline-derived CDR1 and CDR2 are LNHDA and SQIVND (reference sequence). CDR3 DNA sequence: TGTGCCAGTAGTAGGGCAGGGAGCTACGAGCAGTACTTC. This encodes CASSRAGSYEQYF.

The V gene is TRBV10-3, the J gene TRBJ2-7; D may be TRBD1 (6 bases). V shed 7 bases and J shed 5 bases, with 18 bases lying between them. Germline CDR1 reads ENHRY; CDR2 reads SYGVKD. There are 14 residues in the CDR3. DNA for the CDR3: TGTGCCATCAAGCGTACAGGGAATGTAAACGAGCAGTACTTC. Its protein is CAIKRTGNVNEQYF.

The chain joins TRBV5-5 to TRBJ2-2, with 9 bases aligning to TRBD1. The CDR3 totals 17 residues. Unmatched junction bases numbered 7, after V lost 0 bases and J lost 4 bases. Germline loops: CDR1 SGHKS, CDR2 YYEKEE (reference sequence). For the CDR3, the DNA is TGTGCCAGCAGCTTGGCCCCGACAGGGGGGATCACCGGGGAGCTGTTTTTT. As protein: CASSLAPTGGITGELFF.